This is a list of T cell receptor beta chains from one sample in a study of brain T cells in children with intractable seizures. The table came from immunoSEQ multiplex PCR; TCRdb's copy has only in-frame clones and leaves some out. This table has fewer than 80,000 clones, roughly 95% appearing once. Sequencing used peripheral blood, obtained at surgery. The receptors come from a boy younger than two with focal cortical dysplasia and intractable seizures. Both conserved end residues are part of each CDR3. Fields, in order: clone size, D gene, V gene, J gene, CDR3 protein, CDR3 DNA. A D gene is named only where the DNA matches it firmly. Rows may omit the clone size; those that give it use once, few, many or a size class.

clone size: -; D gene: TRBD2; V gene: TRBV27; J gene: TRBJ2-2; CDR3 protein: CASSIVGTSGTGELFF; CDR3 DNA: TGTGCCAGCAGTATCGTGGGGACTAGCGGCACCGGGGAGCTGTTTTTT
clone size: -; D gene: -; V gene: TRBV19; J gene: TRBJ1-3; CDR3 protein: CASREFSGNTIYF; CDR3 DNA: TGTGCCAGTAGGGAGTTCTCTGGAAACACCATATATTTT
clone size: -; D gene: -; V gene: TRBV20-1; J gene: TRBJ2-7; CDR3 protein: CSASGRAYEQYF; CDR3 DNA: TGCAGTGCTAGTGGCAGGGCCTACGAGCAGTACTTC
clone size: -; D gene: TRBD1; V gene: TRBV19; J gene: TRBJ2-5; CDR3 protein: CASSILGTEETQYF; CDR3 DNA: TGTGCCAGTAGTATTTTGGGGACAGAGGAGACCCAGTACTTC
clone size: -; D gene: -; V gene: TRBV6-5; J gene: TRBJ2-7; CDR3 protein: CASSYGGVLSYEQYF; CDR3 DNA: TGTGCCAGCAGTTACGGAGGAGTACTCTCCTACGAGCAGTACTTC
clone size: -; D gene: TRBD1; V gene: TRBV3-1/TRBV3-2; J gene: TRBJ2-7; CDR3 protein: CASSQADYLDRGNEQYF; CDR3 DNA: TGTGCCAGCAGCCAAGCTGATTATCTGGACAGGGGAAACGAGCAGTACTTC
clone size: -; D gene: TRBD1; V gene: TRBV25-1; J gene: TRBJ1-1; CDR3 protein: CASVGGLVYTEAFF; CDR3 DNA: TGTGCCAGCGTAGGGGGCCTGGTGTACACTGAAGCTTTCTTT
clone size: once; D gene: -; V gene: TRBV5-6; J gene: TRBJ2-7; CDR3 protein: CASSRDGRSYEQYF; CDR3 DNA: TGTGCCAGCAGCCGGGACGGCCGCTCCTACGAGCAGTACTTC
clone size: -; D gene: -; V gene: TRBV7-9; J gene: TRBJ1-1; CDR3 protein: CASSLELQGAPDTEAFF; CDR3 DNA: TGTGCCAGCAGCTTGGAGCTACAGGGCGCGCCAGACACTGAAGCTTTCTTT
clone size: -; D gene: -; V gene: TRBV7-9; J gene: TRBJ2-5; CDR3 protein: CASSLVGDSGTQYF; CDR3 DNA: TGTGCCAGCAGCTTGGTAGGGGACTCGGGGACCCAGTACTTC
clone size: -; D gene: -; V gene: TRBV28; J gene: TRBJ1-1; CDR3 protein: CASSSAGEGGTEAFF; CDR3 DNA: TGTGCCAGCAGTTCCGCAGGGGAGGGGGGGACTGAAGCTTTCTTT
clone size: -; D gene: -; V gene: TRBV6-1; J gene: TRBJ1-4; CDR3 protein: CASSARRGATNEKLFF; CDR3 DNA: TGTGCCAGCAGTGCGCGGAGGGGGGCAACTAATGAAAAACTGTTTTTT
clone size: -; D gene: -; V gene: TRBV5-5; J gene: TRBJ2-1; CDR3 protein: CASSLAGRYNEQFF; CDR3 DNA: TGTGCCAGCAGCTTGGCCGGACGGTACAATGAGCAGTTCTTC
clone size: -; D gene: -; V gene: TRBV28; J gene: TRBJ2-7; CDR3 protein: CASTPRGRPYEQYF; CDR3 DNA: TGTGCCAGCACTCCCAGGGGCCGCCCCTACGAGCAGTACTTC
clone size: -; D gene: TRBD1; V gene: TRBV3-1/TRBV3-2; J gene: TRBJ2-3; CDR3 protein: CASSPGQGVQYF; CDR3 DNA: TGTGCCAGCAGCCCTGGACAGGGAGTGCAGTATTTT
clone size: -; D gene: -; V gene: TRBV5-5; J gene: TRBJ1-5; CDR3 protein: CASRPGVGNQPQHF; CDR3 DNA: TGTGCCAGCAGACCAGGAGTGGGCAATCAGCCCCAGCATTTT
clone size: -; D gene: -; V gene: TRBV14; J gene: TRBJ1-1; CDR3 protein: CASSQGGRSSNTEAFF; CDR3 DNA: TGTGCCAGCAGCCAAGGCGGACGGTCATCGAACACTGAAGCTTTCTTT
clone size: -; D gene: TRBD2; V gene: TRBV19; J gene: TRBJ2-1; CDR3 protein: CASSIRTSFNEQFF; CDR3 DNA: TGTGCCAGTAGTATCCGGACTAGTTTCAATGAGCAGTTCTTC
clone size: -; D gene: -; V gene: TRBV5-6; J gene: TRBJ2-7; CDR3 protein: CASSLGYRRAPYEQYF; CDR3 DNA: TGTGCCAGCAGCTTGGGCTATCGGCGGGCCCCCTACGAGCAGTACTTC
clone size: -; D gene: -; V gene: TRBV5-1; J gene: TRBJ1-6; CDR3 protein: CASSLDRVNSPLHF; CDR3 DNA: TGCGCCAGCAGCTTGGACAGGGTGAATTCACCCCTCCACTTT
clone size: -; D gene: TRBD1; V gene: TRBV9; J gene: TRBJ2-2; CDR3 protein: CASSRTGGANTGELFF; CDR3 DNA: TGTGCCAGCAGTCGTACAGGGGGCGCGAACACCGGGGAGCTGTTTTTT
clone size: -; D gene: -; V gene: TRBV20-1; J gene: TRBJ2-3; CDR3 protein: CSASIWGTDTQYF; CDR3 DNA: TGCAGTGCTAGTATTTGGGGCACAGATACGCAGTATTTT
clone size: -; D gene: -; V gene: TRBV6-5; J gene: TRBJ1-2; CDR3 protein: CASSSRHPKDGYTF; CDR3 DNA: TGTGCCAGCAGTTCCCGACACCCCAAGGATGGCTACACCTTC
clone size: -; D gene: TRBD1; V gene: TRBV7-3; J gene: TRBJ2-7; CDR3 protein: CASSFGTGYEQYF; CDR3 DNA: TGTGCCAGCAGCTTCGGGACAGGGTACGAGCAGTACTTC
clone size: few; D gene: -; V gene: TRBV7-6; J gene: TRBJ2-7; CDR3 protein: CASSLVGSSYEQYF; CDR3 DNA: TGTGCCAGCAGCTTAGTGGGGAGCTCCTACGAGCAGTACTTC
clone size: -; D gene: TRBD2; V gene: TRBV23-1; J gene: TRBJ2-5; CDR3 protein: CASSQSGVGTSGETQYF; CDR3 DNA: TGCGCCAGCAGTCAATCTGGGGTTGGGACTAGCGGAGAGACCCAGTACTTC
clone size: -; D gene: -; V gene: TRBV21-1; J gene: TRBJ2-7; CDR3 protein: CARTASGGAVLIEQYF; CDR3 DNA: TGTGCCAGGACGGCTAGCGGGGGGGCGGTACTCATCGAGCAGTACTTC
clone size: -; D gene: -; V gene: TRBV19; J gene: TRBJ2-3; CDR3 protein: CASSIGPGADTQYF; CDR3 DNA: TGTGCCAGTAGTATTGGTCCAGGCGCAGATACGCAGTATTTT
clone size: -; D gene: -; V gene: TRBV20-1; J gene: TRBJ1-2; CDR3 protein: CSASFANYGYTF; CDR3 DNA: TGCAGTGCTAGTTTCGCTAACTATGGCTACACCTTC